The following is a TCR beta chain sequence with its context. What it binds is not known. This record belongs to a study of T cells expressing NK-cell markers. About the research overall: Sequencing covered eight donors, seven HCMV-seropositive and one seronegative.

No DNA is given; TCRdb re-called the 5' RACE reads and lists each CDR3 protein once. This sample lists a few hundred thousand distinct CDR3 sequences; its ten largest clones have less than 4.5%. This CDR3 spans 16 amino acids. Germline V lookup: CDR1 LNHDA, CDR2 SQIVND (reference sequence). Study-level results: Top CD8+ clonotypes included the dominant CD3+CD56+NKG2C+ clonotypes in six donors. The study found these clonotypes also leading the CD3+CD56-NKG2C+ fraction in a few donors.

The sequence was obtained from a man younger than 35 in good health. The V gene is TRBV19, the J gene TRBJ2-1; with no DNA, the TCRdb D assignment of TRBD2 cannot be verified. The sequenced material came from blood T cells: a sorted CD56 or NKG2C T cell subset, CD4+ or CD8+ T cells, or bulk PBMC T cells (not recorded which). CDR3 amino acids: CASSKGLLAAYNEQFF.